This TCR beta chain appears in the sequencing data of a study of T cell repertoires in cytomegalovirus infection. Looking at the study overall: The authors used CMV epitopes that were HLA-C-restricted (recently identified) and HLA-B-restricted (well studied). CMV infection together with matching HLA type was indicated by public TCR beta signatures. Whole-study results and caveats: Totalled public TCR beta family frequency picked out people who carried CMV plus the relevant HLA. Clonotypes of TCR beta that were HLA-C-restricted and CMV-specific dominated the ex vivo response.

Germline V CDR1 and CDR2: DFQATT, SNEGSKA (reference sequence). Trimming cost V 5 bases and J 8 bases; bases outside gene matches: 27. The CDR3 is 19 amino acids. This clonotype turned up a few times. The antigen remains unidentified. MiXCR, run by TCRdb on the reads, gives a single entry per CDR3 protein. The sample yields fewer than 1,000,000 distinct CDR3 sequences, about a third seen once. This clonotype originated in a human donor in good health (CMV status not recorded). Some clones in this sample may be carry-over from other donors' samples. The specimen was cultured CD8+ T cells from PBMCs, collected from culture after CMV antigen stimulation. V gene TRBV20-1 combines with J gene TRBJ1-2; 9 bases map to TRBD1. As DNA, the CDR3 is TGCAGTGCTCCTAACTTACATTACAGGGGGCCTAGAGCTACGGGGGGCTACACCTTC. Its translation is CSAPNLHYRGPRATGGYTF.